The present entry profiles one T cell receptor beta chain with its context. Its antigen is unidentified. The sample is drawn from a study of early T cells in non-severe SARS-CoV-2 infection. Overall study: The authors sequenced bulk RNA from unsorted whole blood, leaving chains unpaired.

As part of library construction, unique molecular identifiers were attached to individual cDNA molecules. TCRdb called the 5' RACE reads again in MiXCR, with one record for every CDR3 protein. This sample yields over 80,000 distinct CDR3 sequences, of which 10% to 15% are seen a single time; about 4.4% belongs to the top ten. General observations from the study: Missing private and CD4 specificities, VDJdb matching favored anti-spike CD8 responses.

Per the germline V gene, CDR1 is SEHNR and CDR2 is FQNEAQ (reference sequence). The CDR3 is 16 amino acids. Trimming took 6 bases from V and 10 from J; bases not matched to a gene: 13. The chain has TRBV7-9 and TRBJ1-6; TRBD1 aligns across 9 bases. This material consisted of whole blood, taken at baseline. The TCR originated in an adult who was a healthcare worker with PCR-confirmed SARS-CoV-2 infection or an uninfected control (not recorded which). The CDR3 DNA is TGTGCCAGCAGTTTATTCCGGGACAGGGTTCGGTCACCCCTCCACTTT. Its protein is CASSLFRDRVRSPLHF.